These 9 T cell receptor beta chains were sequenced from one sample in a study of T cell responses to AZD1222 COVID-19 vaccine. Generated by immunoSEQ multiplex PCR, the TCRdb table keeps only in-frame clones and is missing some. Found here are approximately 130,000 clones, 80% to 90% of them singletons; the top ten hold 8% to 10%. Sequencing used peripheral blood, obtained 28 days after the second AZD1222 dose. The origin of the receptors is an adult who received the AZD1222 COVID-19 vaccine.

This chain joins TRBV6-5 and TRBJ1-6, with D possibly being TRBD1 (6 bases). Germline loops: CDR1 MNHEY, CDR2 SVGAGI. Trimming left V 5 bases short and J 5 bases short, with 13 bases between. The CDR3 spans 15 residues. The CDR3 region is CASSKTGTDNSPLHF. The CDR3 region has the DNA TGTGCCAGCAGTAAAACAGGGACCGATAATTCACCCCTCCACTTT.

This clone came up once. The chain employs TRBV6-5 and TRBJ1-6; TRBD1 matches at 7 bases. Germline CDR1 and CDR2: MNHEY and SVGAGI. The V and J ends lost 0 bases and 6 bases, in that order; junction bases with no gene match: 5. The CDR3 totals 16 residues. This CDR3 reads CASSYSKGASNSPLHF. The CDR3, as DNA: TGTGCCAGCAGTTACTCAAAGGGGGCTTCTAATTCACCCCTCCACTTT.

V usage is TRBV15 and J usage is TRBJ2-7; D remains ambiguous. The CDR3 is 13 amino acids. The V gene lost 0 bases and the J gene lost 2 bases, with 5 bases spanning the gap. Germline V gene sequence: CDR1 LNHNV, CDR2 YYDKDF (reference sequence). As DNA, the CDR3 is TGTGCCACCAGCAGAGATCTGACCTACGAGCAGTACTTC. Its translation is CATSRDLTYEQYF.

The J gene is TRBJ2-1, the V gene TRBV10-1; no clear D. From germline, CDR1 is WNHNN and CDR2 SYGVQD (reference sequence). The CDR3 loop spans 15 amino acids. V lost 5 bases to trimming and J lost 0 bases, with 11 bases between them. CDR3 region: CASSMDASSYNEQFF. DNA for the CDR3: TGCGCCAGCAGTATGGACGCGAGCTCCTACAATGAGCAGTTCTTC.

This chain links TRBV11-2 with TRBJ2-1; 7 nucleotides match TRBD2. V dropped 5 bases and J dropped 2; count of bases not matched to a gene: 9. This CDR3 has 16 amino acids. CDR1 and CDR2 (germline): SGHAT, FQNNGV. CDR3 sequence (DNA): TGTGCCAGCAGCCCGGGGCGGGGGTCCACCTACAATGAGCAGTTCTTC. This sequence encodes CASSPGRGSTYNEQFF.

This clone has only one observation. The chain links TRBV19 to TRBJ2-7, with D perhaps TRBD2 (6 bases). The V end was cut by 5 bases, the J end by 10 bases, with 21 bases between. CDR1 and CDR2 from the germline V gene are LNHDA and SQIVND (reference sequence). The CDR3 has 14 amino acids. This CDR3 is CASSLLVGRDPQYF. The CDR3, as DNA: TGTGCCAGTAGTCTCTTAGTGGGGCGGGACCCCCAGTACTTC.

The V call is TRBV7-9, the J call TRBJ1-5, with D possibly matching TRBD1 (5 bases). Germline CDR1 SEHNR, CDR2 FQNEAQ (reference sequence). The V end lost 5 bases, the J end lost 4 bases, and 9 bases lay between the germline ends. The CDR3 consists of 13 residues. CDR3 bases: TGTGCCAGCAGCCAGACAGCAAATCAGCCCCAGCATTTT. Translating it yields CASSQTANQPQHF.

V is TRBV25-1 and J is TRBJ1-2; D call uncertain. The V gene's germline CDR1 is MGHDK and CDR2 SYGVNS. The CDR3 length is 12 residues. V was shortened by 4 bases and J by 1 base, with 4 bases between the two germline ends. CDR3: CASSGYNYGYTF. In DNA, the CDR3 is TGTGCCAGCAGTGGGTATAACTATGGCTACACCTTC.

The V gene is TRBV14, the J gene TRBJ2-2; D is unclear. The CDR3 extends over 12 amino acids. Germline values: CDR1 SGHDN, CDR2 FVKESK. Trimming shortened V by 6 bases and J by 2 bases, and 4 bases separated the two germline ends. The CDR3 nucleotides are TGTGCCAGCAGTCCCAACACCGGGGAGCTGTTTTTT. This sequence encodes CASSPNTGELFF.